The rows below give T cell receptor beta chains drawn from one sample of a study of T cell responses to AZD1222 COVID-19 vaccine. Assay used: immunoSEQ multiplex PCR; TCRdb lists only in-frame clones, some missing. The repertoire includes roughly 140,000 clones, approximately 90% of them detected once, and around 5% sits in the top ten. Sample: peripheral blood, taken on day 0 of AZD1222 vaccination. The source of these receptors is an adult in good health. Both conserved end residues are part of each CDR3. The D gene is left open where the match is weak. Only part of the rows carry a size: once, few, many, or a class if the clone is expanded.

v_gene: TRBV23-1
j_gene: TRBJ1-5
abundance: NA
len: 17
d_gene: NA
CDR3nt: TGCGCCAGCAGTCTCCTTAAGCGGATAATAGGGAATCAGCCCCAGCATTTT
CDR3aa: CASSLLKRIIGNQPQHF

v_gene: TRBV3-1/TRBV3-2
j_gene: TRBJ1-1
abundance: once
len: 14
d_gene: NA
CDR3nt: TGTGCCAGCAGAACGAGGGGGGGGAACACTGAAGCTTTCTTT
CDR3aa: CASRTRGGNTEAFF

v_gene: TRBV5-1
j_gene: TRBJ2-3
abundance: NA
len: 17
d_gene: TRBD2
CDR3nt: TGCGCCAGCAGCTTGGCTGGTCGGGGGGGTATCACAGATACGCAGTATTTT
CDR3aa: CASSLAGRGGITDTQYF

v_gene: TRBV28
j_gene: TRBJ2-7
abundance: NA
len: 15
d_gene: TRBD1
CDR3nt: TGTGCCAGCCGCAGGGGGACAGGGGGCTCTGGAGAGCAGTACTTC
CDR3aa: CASRRGTGGSGEQYF

v_gene: TRBV12-3/TRBV12-4
j_gene: TRBJ1-1
abundance: once
len: 12
d_gene: NA
CDR3nt: TGTGCCAGCATGGTTGGGGCAGGCGGAGCTTTCTTT
CDR3aa: CASMVGAGGAFF

v_gene: TRBV7-9
j_gene: TRBJ1-3
abundance: NA
len: 13
d_gene: NA
CDR3nt: TGTGCCAGCAGCTTAGCCGCCGCGGACACCATATATTTT
CDR3aa: CASSLAAADTIYF

v_gene: TRBV27
j_gene: TRBJ1-6
abundance: NA
len: 14
d_gene: NA
CDR3nt: TGTGCCAGCTCGTACCTCTTGGGGAATTCACCCCTCCACTTT
CDR3aa: CASSYLLGNSPLHF

v_gene: TRBV5-1
j_gene: TRBJ1-2
abundance: NA
len: 12
d_gene: NA
CDR3nt: TGCGCCAGCAGGCAGGGGAACTATGGCTACACCTTC
CDR3aa: CASRQGNYGYTF

v_gene: TRBV6-1
j_gene: TRBJ1-2
abundance: NA
len: 19
d_gene: NA
CDR3nt: TGTGCCAGCAGTGAGCCCGGTACGGGTTCGAGAAAGGTCCTTTATGGCTACACCTTC
CDR3aa: CASSEPGTGSRKVLYGYTF

v_gene: TRBV18
j_gene: TRBJ2-1
abundance: NA
len: 14
d_gene: NA
CDR3nt: TGTGCCAGCTCACCACCGCAGGGGTACAATGAGCAGTTCTTC
CDR3aa: CASSPPQGYNEQFF

v_gene: TRBV19
j_gene: TRBJ1-3
abundance: few
len: 17
d_gene: NA
CDR3nt: TGTGCCAGTAGTACCGCCGCCGGGATACTGTTTGGAAACACCATATATTTT
CDR3aa: CASSTAAGILFGNTIYF

v_gene: TRBV19
j_gene: TRBJ2-2
abundance: NA
len: 11
d_gene: NA
CDR3nt: TGTGCCAGTAGTATAGTGGGGGAGCTGTTTTTT
CDR3aa: CASSIVGELFF

v_gene: TRBV9
j_gene: TRBJ1-2
abundance: few
len: 14
d_gene: TRBD1
CDR3nt: TGTGCCAGCAGCGGCACAGGGGATTACTATGGCTACACCTTC
CDR3aa: CASSGTGDYYGYTF